The table lists the clone carrying this TCR beta chain with many counts. Antigen specificity is unknown. CDR3 length: 15 amino acids. V shed 4 bases and J shed 0 bases, with 11 bases lying between them. The germline V gene has CDR1 LGHNA and CDR2 YSLEER. This sample was taken from a study of response to subunit inactivated influenza vaccine. Study results and caveats: Seasonal influenza vaccination, on each occasion, was suggested by the authors to recruit few new T cells.

TCRdb fed the RT-PCR reads into MiXCR, producing one record per CDR3 protein. The profile shows around 530,000 distinct CDR3 sequences, 10% to 15% of them singletons. The clonotype originates from a middle-aged man who received an inactivated influenza vaccine. The material was PBMCs from blood, obtained on the day of vaccination. The gene calls are TRBV4-3 and TRBJ2-3, with D unresolved. As DNA, the CDR3 is TGCGCCAGCAGCCCCGCAGGTTCTAGCACAGATACGCAGTATTTT. Translated: CASSPAGSSTDTQYF.